This T cell receptor (beta chain) was documented in a study of blood T cell repertoires in COVID-19. Trimming cost V 4 bases and J 7 bases; bases outside gene matches: 12. The CDR3 is 17 residues long. Germline assignment: CDR1 SGHTA and CDR2 FQGNSA. Here immunoSEQ multiplex PCR was the method, and the copy in TCRdb shows in-frame clones only, minus some. The sample includes about 160,000 clones, roughly 90% seen only once; the top ten take less than 8%. Resolution of symptoms, clearance, or two negative PCRs was present in recovered Cohort 3 donors. This rearrangement joins TRBV7-2 to TRBJ2-6; 8 bases match TRBD2. This TCR derives from a woman between 45 and 60 years old who had recovered from COVID-19. The specimen sequenced was PBMCs or T cells enriched from blood (not recorded which). CDR3 nucleotide sequence: TGTGCCAGCAGCTCCTACGGGGGGGGTAGAGGTGCCAACGTCCTGACTTTC. This encodes CASSSYGGGRGANVLTF.